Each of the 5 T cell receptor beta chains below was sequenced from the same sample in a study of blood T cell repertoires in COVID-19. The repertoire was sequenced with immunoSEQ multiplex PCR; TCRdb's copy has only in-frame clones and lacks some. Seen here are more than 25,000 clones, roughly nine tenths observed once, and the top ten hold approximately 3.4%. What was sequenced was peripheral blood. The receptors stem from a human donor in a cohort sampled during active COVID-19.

This CDR3 is CASSPGQRRSGNTIYF. As DNA, the CDR3 is TGTGCCAGCTCACCTGGACAGCGACGCTCTGGAAACACCATATATTTT. This chain uses TRBV18 with TRBJ1-3; weak D call: TRBD1 (6 bases). Germline lookup yields CDR1 KGHSH and CDR2 LQKENI. V was clipped by 3 bases and J by 0 bases, with 12 bases between them. The CDR3 contains 16 residues.

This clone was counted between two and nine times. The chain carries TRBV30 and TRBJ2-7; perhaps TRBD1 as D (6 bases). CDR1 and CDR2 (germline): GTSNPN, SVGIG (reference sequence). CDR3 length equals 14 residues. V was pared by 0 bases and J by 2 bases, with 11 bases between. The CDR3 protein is CAWSVQGHTYEQYF. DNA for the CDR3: TGTGCCTGGAGTGTCCAGGGGCACACCTACGAGCAGTACTTC.

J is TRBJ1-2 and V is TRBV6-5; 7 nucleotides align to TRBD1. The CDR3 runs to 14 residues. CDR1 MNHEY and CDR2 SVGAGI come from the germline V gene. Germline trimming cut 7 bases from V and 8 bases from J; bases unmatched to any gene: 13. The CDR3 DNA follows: TGTGCCAGCACCTCCAGAGACAGGGTTGGGGGCTACACCTTC. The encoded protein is CASTSRDRVGGYTF.

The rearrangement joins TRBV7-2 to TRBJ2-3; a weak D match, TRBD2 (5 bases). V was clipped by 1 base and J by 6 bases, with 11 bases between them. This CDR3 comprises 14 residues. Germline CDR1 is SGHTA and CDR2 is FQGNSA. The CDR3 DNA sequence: TGTGCCAGCAGCTTAGATGGACTTGGTGATACGCAGTATTTT. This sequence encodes CASSLDGLGDTQYF.

The CDR3 loop reads CASTKTGQGGTEAFF. DNA for the CDR3: TGTGCCAGCACCAAAACCGGACAGGGTGGCACTGAAGCTTTCTTT. This chain uses TRBV9 with TRBJ1-1; 8 bases are shared with TRBD1. Germline CDR1 and CDR2: SGDLS and YYNGEE. V shed 6 bases and J 4 bases; nucleotides not matched to a gene: 11. This CDR3 has 15 residues.